This is a list of T cell receptor beta chains from one sample in a study of T cells after posttransplantation cyclophosphamide. The assay was immunoSEQ multiplex PCR, and TCRdb's table has in-frame clones only and misses some. The sample holds about 1,500 clones, less than 98% seen once. Sequenced: naive CD8+ T cells sorted from PBMCs. All receptors come from an older woman in good health, CMV-negative, and a related stem cell transplant donor. CDR3s include the opening cysteine and the closing phenylalanine or tryptophan. Fields, in order: clone size, D gene, V gene, J gene, CDR3 DNA, CDR3 protein. A D gene is named only where the DNA matches it firmly. Clone size is given for some rows only: seen once, a few or many times, or a class if the clone is expanded.

clone_size: NA; d_call: TRBD1; v_call: TRBV6-6; j_call: TRBJ2-1; cdr3_nt: TGTGCCAGCACAAGGCAGGGGGCGGGCCCGAACAATGAGCAGTTCTTC; cdr3_aa: CASTRQGAGPNNEQFF
clone_size: NA; d_call: TRBD1; v_call: TRBV18; j_call: TRBJ1-5; cdr3_nt: TGTGCCAGCTCACCTACACGTCAGGGGGCGAATCAGCCCCAGCATTTT; cdr3_aa: CASSPTRQGANQPQHF
clone_size: NA; d_call: NA; v_call: TRBV7-9; j_call: TRBJ1-4; cdr3_nt: TGTGCCAGCAGCTTAGGGCAGGCCCCCCGCAATGAAAAACTGTTTTTT; cdr3_aa: CASSLGQAPRNEKLFF
clone_size: NA; d_call: NA; v_call: TRBV4-3; j_call: TRBJ1-5; cdr3_nt: TGCGCCAGCAGCCAAGATGACGGGGTGCAGCCCCAGCATTTT; cdr3_aa: CASSQDDGVQPQHF
clone_size: once; d_call: NA; v_call: TRBV7-9; j_call: TRBJ2-2; cdr3_nt: TGTGCCAGCAGCTTGCCGGGACTCTCGAACACCGGGGAGCTGTTTTTT; cdr3_aa: CASSLPGLSNTGELFF
clone_size: NA; d_call: NA; v_call: TRBV6-5; j_call: TRBJ2-7; cdr3_nt: TGTGCCAGCAGCCAGAACTCAGCGGGTAACGAGCAGTACTTC; cdr3_aa: CASSQNSAGNEQYF
clone_size: NA; d_call: NA; v_call: TRBV9; j_call: TRBJ2-2; cdr3_nt: TGTGCCAGCAGCTCCAGGGGGGACACCGGGGAGCTGTTTTTT; cdr3_aa: CASSSRGDTGELFF
clone_size: NA; d_call: TRBD1; v_call: TRBV9; j_call: TRBJ1-2; cdr3_nt: TGTGCCAGCAGCAGATACAGGGGTGGCTACACCTTC; cdr3_aa: CASSRYRGGYTF
clone_size: NA; d_call: NA; v_call: TRBV11-2; j_call: TRBJ2-7; cdr3_nt: TGTGCCAGCAGCTTAGGTCCAGGGAACTACGAGCAGTACTTC; cdr3_aa: CASSLGPGNYEQYF
clone_size: NA; d_call: NA; v_call: TRBV7-6; j_call: TRBJ1-6; cdr3_nt: TGTGCCAGCAGCTTAGTTGCGGGCGGATATAATTCACCCCTCCACTTT; cdr3_aa: CASSLVAGGYNSPLHF
clone_size: NA; d_call: NA; v_call: TRBV2; j_call: TRBJ1-5; cdr3_nt: TGTGCCAGCAGTGAGAGAGGGTGGAATCAGCCCCAGCATTTT; cdr3_aa: CASSERGWNQPQHF
clone_size: NA; d_call: TRBD1; v_call: TRBV27; j_call: TRBJ1-2; cdr3_nt: TGTGCCAGCAGTTTACTGTGGCAGGGGGCGCCTGGCTACACCTTC; cdr3_aa: CASSLLWQGAPGYTF
clone_size: NA; d_call: NA; v_call: TRBV4-1; j_call: TRBJ2-3; cdr3_nt: TGCGCCAGCAGCCATCCGATAAGCCGCTCCACAGATACGCAGTATTTT; cdr3_aa: CASSHPISRSTDTQYF
clone_size: NA; d_call: NA; v_call: TRBV2; j_call: TRBJ2-7; cdr3_nt: TGTGCCAGCAGTGAAGTGGGGGGTCGGGGGGAGCAGTACTTC; cdr3_aa: CASSEVGGRGEQYF
clone_size: once; d_call: TRBD1; v_call: TRBV28; j_call: TRBJ1-5; cdr3_nt: TGTGCCAGCAGGACAGGGGGTCCAAGCAATCAGCCCCAGCATTTT; cdr3_aa: CASRTGGPSNQPQHF
clone_size: NA; d_call: NA; v_call: TRBV7-9; j_call: TRBJ2-1; cdr3_nt: TGTGCCAGCAGACTCGAAGGGGGACTATACAATGAGCAGTTCTTC; cdr3_aa: CASRLEGGLYNEQFF
clone_size: NA; d_call: NA; v_call: TRBV9; j_call: TRBJ2-7; cdr3_nt: TGTGCCAGCAGCGTAGGCCCCAGGGCCACCTACGAGCAGTACTTC; cdr3_aa: CASSVGPRATYEQYF
clone_size: once; d_call: NA; v_call: TRBV7-9; j_call: TRBJ1-2; cdr3_nt: TGTGCCAGCAGCTCCTGGGAGGGTATCTATGGCTACACCTTC; cdr3_aa: CASSSWEGIYGYTF
clone_size: NA; d_call: NA; v_call: TRBV4-1; j_call: TRBJ1-2; cdr3_nt: TGCGCCAGCAGCCCAGAGATCCCGGCGGGGTATGGCTACACCTTC; cdr3_aa: CASSPEIPAGYGYTF
clone_size: NA; d_call: NA; v_call: TRBV28; j_call: TRBJ2-3; cdr3_nt: TGTGCCAGCAGTTTAAGCGGTGCCTACCCCGCAGATACGCAGTATTTT; cdr3_aa: CASSLSGAYPADTQYF
clone_size: NA; d_call: TRBD1; v_call: TRBV29-1; j_call: TRBJ1-1; cdr3_nt: TGCAGCGTTGAAGACGACAGGGAGCTGAACACTGAAGCTTTCTTT; cdr3_aa: CSVEDDRELNTEAFF
clone_size: NA; d_call: NA; v_call: TRBV7-9; j_call: TRBJ2-2; cdr3_nt: TGTGCCAGCAGCTTAGAACGGACACTGAACACCGGGGAGCTGTTTTTT; cdr3_aa: CASSLERTLNTGELFF
clone_size: NA; d_call: NA; v_call: TRBV5-6; j_call: TRBJ1-1; cdr3_nt: TGTGCCAGCAGCTTCCCGGGTGGAGGAATGAACACTGAAGCTTTCTTT; cdr3_aa: CASSFPGGGMNTEAFF
clone_size: NA; d_call: TRBD2; v_call: TRBV5-5; j_call: TRBJ2-3; cdr3_nt: TGTGCCAGCAGCTTGGAATGGGGGGGGACGGATACGCAGTATTTT; cdr3_aa: CASSLEWGGTDTQYF
clone_size: NA; d_call: NA; v_call: TRBV7-8; j_call: TRBJ1-4; cdr3_nt: TGTGCCAGCAGCTTAGAGGCCCCCTGGGGGGCAACTAATGAAAAACTGTTTTTT; cdr3_aa: CASSLEAPWGATNEKLFF
clone_size: NA; d_call: NA; v_call: TRBV28; j_call: TRBJ2-7; cdr3_nt: TGTGCCAGCAGTCTCCCCGGACTTGGGCACGAGCAGTACTTC; cdr3_aa: CASSLPGLGHEQYF
clone_size: NA; d_call: TRBD2; v_call: TRBV11-3; j_call: TRBJ2-1; cdr3_nt: TGTGCCAGCAGTCACACTAGCGGGGGGGCAGGTGAGCAGTTCTTC; cdr3_aa: CASSHTSGGAGEQFF
clone_size: NA; d_call: TRBD1; v_call: TRBV5-1; j_call: TRBJ1-1; cdr3_nt: TGCGCCAGCAGCCTTCCCCAGGGGGCGGACACTGAAGCTTTCTTT; cdr3_aa: CASSLPQGADTEAFF
clone_size: NA; d_call: TRBD2; v_call: TRBV9; j_call: TRBJ2-1; cdr3_nt: TGTGCCAGCAGCGTGGGCGGGGGGGCCCCCGATGAGCAGTTCTTC; cdr3_aa: CASSVGGGAPDEQFF
clone_size: NA; d_call: NA; v_call: TRBV27; j_call: TRBJ1-5; cdr3_nt: TGTGCCAGCAGTTTATCAAGGGGAGGGCAGCCCCAGCATTTT; cdr3_aa: CASSLSRGGQPQHF
clone_size: NA; d_call: NA; v_call: TRBV7-9; j_call: TRBJ2-3; cdr3_nt: TGTGCCAGCAGCTTAGCGGGGACCAGGGGTAAGGCGCAGTATTTT; cdr3_aa: CASSLAGTRGKAQYF
clone_size: once; d_call: TRBD1; v_call: TRBV19; j_call: TRBJ2-2; cdr3_nt: TGTGCCAGTACCCTGGACAGGGGGAACACCGGGGAGCTGTTTTTT; cdr3_aa: CASTLDRGNTGELFF
clone_size: NA; d_call: NA; v_call: TRBV11-2; j_call: TRBJ2-5; cdr3_nt: TGTGCCAGCAGCTTAGGGCCCCCCGGGGAAGGGAGGAGGACCCAGTACTTC; cdr3_aa: CASSLGPPGEGRRTQYF
clone_size: NA; d_call: NA; v_call: TRBV7-3; j_call: TRBJ2-1; cdr3_nt: TGTGCCAGCAGCTTAACCCCCAGCTCCTACAATGAGCAGTTCTTC; cdr3_aa: CASSLTPSSYNEQFF
clone_size: NA; d_call: NA; v_call: TRBV9; j_call: TRBJ1-2; cdr3_nt: TGTGCCAGCAGCGTAGGGGGGGGAACTAACTATGGCTACACCTTC; cdr3_aa: CASSVGGGTNYGYTF
clone_size: NA; d_call: TRBD2; v_call: TRBV2; j_call: TRBJ2-7; cdr3_nt: TGTGCCAGCAGTAATCTAGCGGGGTCCTACGAGCAGTACTTC; cdr3_aa: CASSNLAGSYEQYF
clone_size: NA; d_call: TRBD2; v_call: TRBV9; j_call: TRBJ2-3; cdr3_nt: TGTGCCAGCAGCGTTTACGGGACTAGCGGGGATACGCAGTATTTT; cdr3_aa: CASSVYGTSGDTQYF
clone_size: NA; d_call: NA; v_call: TRBV7-9; j_call: TRBJ2-7; cdr3_nt: TGTGCCAGCAGCCCTAGCGAGCTCTACGAGCAGTACTTC; cdr3_aa: CASSPSELYEQYF
clone_size: NA; d_call: TRBD1; v_call: TRBV7-2; j_call: TRBJ2-3; cdr3_nt: TGTGCCAGCAGCTTGTCGGACAGGTCGACAGATACGCAGTATTTT; cdr3_aa: CASSLSDRSTDTQYF
clone_size: NA; d_call: TRBD2; v_call: TRBV6-5; j_call: TRBJ2-5; cdr3_nt: TGTGCCAGCATCCCCGGGGGGAAACAAGAGACCCAGTACTTC; cdr3_aa: CASIPGGKQETQYF
clone_size: NA; d_call: NA; v_call: TRBV15; j_call: TRBJ1-3; cdr3_nt: TGTGCCACCAGCAGAGATGGTAGAGGGGGCTCTGGAAACACCATATATTTT; cdr3_aa: CATSRDGRGGSGNTIYF
clone_size: NA; d_call: NA; v_call: TRBV9; j_call: TRBJ2-3; cdr3_nt: TGTGCCAGCAGCGTGGGGGGTGCCTACACGGATACGCAGTATTTT; cdr3_aa: CASSVGGAYTDTQYF
clone_size: few; d_call: TRBD1; v_call: TRBV7-2; j_call: TRBJ2-2; cdr3_nt: TGTGCCAGCAGCTTAGCTAGGGCAGGGGGTAACACCGGGGAGCTGTTTTTT; cdr3_aa: CASSLARAGGNTGELFF
clone_size: NA; d_call: NA; v_call: TRBV5-1; j_call: TRBJ1-1; cdr3_nt: TGCGCCAGCAGACGGGGGGCGGGCACTGAAGCTTTCTTT; cdr3_aa: CASRRGAGTEAFF
clone_size: once; d_call: NA; v_call: TRBV4-2; j_call: TRBJ2-3; cdr3_nt: TGTGCCAGCAGCCAGGCAATCGAAGATACGCAGTATTTT; cdr3_aa: CASSQAIEDTQYF
clone_size: once; d_call: TRBD1; v_call: TRBV2; j_call: TRBJ1-2; cdr3_nt: TGTGCCAGCCCAGGGGGCAGAAGCTATGGCTACACCTTC; cdr3_aa: CASPGGRSYGYTF
clone_size: NA; d_call: NA; v_call: TRBV6-5; j_call: TRBJ1-2; cdr3_nt: TGTGCCAGCAGTGGTACGGGTCCTCCTAACTATGGCTACACCTTC; cdr3_aa: CASSGTGPPNYGYTF
clone_size: NA; d_call: TRBD2; v_call: TRBV30; j_call: TRBJ2-3; cdr3_nt: TGTGCCTGGAGTGAGGGTAGCGGGAGTGGGGATACGCAGTATTTT; cdr3_aa: CAWSEGSGSGDTQYF
clone_size: NA; d_call: TRBD2; v_call: TRBV7-2; j_call: TRBJ2-5; cdr3_nt: TGTGCCAGCAGCTTTTCAGCGGGGGAGGGGGAGACCCAGTACTTC; cdr3_aa: CASSFSAGEGETQYF
clone_size: NA; d_call: TRBD2; v_call: TRBV18; j_call: TRBJ2-1; cdr3_nt: TGTGCCAGCTCACTTAGCGGGGCATACAATGAGCAGTTCTTC; cdr3_aa: CASSLSGAYNEQFF
clone_size: NA; d_call: NA; v_call: TRBV27; j_call: TRBJ1-1; cdr3_nt: TGTGCCAGCAGTTTATCCAAGCGTCTGAACACTGAAGCTTTCTTT; cdr3_aa: CASSLSKRLNTEAFF
clone_size: NA; d_call: TRBD2; v_call: TRBV9; j_call: TRBJ2-1; cdr3_nt: TGTGCCAGCAGCGCGACTAGCGGGAGGGAAGATGAGCAGTTCTTC; cdr3_aa: CASSATSGREDEQFF